This entry features one T cell receptor beta chain sequence. TCR beta libraries used about 1.8 micrograms of genomic DNA from cryopreserved PBMCs. The data were taken from a study of cytotoxic CD8 clonotypes in ibrutinib-treated CLL. Looked up from germline, CDR1 is SGHTA and CDR2 is FQGNSA. V lost 3 bases and J lost 5; bases outside the gene matches: 8. The CDR3 contains 16 residues. Some clones are missing from TCRdb's copy, which holds only in-frame ones; the method was immunoSEQ multiplex PCR. The sample consists of 90,000 to 100,000 clones, 78% of them appearing once. V gene TRBV7-2 combines with J gene TRBJ2-7; TRBD1 agrees at 12 bases. The origin of this receptor is a human donor with chronic lymphocytic leukemia. Sequencing used PBMCs, obtained after 12 months of ibrutinib treatment. CDR3 region: CASSLGGTGGFNEQYF. CDR3 DNA sequence: TGTGCCAGCAGCTTGGGCGGGACAGGGGGCTTCAACGAGCAGTACTTC.